This TCR beta chain originates from a study of blood T cell repertoires in COVID-19. Study information: Specimens from acute and convalescent COVID-19 originated in the United States, Italy and Spain. The cDNA or gDNA used as material had been derived from T cells, B-cell-depleted T cells, or PBMCs.

The CDR3 length is 16 residues. Germline trimming cut 5 bases from V and 0 bases from J; bases unmatched to any gene: 5. Germline CDR1 is SGHVS and CDR2 is FNYEAQ. Original analysis: Reference gene primers were amplified, and this amplification served to estimate nucleated cell counts. TCRdb's table, derived via immunoSEQ multiplex PCR, lists solely in-frame clones and lacks some. Clone size and the V and J calls come from that table; the DNA yielded D and trimming. The data hold about 190,000 clones, with around 87% observed a single time. The sample comprised peripheral blood. The clonotype was recovered from a man aged 50-59 years with acute or convalescent COVID-19. The rearrangement joins TRBV7-6 to TRBJ2-2; 8 positions agree with TRBD1. Here the CDR3 reads CASSKRTGTNTGELFF. CDR3 bases: TGTGCCAGCAGCAAAAGGACAGGGACGAACACCGGGGAGCTGTTTTTT. Looking up the rest from reference TRBV7-6 and TRBJ2-2 gives the full variable domain: GAGVSQSPRYKVTKRGQDVALRCDPISGHVSLYWYRQALGQGPEFLTYFNYEAQQDKSGLPNDRFSAERPEGSISTLTIQRTEQRDSAMYRCASSKRTGTNTGELFFGEGSRLTVL.